This TCR beta chain was retrieved from a study of T cell responses to AZD1222 COVID-19 vaccine. Method: immunoSEQ multiplex PCR; TCRdb's copy keeps in-frame clones and lacks some. The table lists 85,000 to 110,000 clones, roughly 88% of them singletons. CDR3 size: 14 residues. V was trimmed by 3 bases and J by 2 bases, leaving 10 bases between them. From germline, CDR1 is SGDLS and CDR2 YYNGEE. The study, taken as a whole, reports: A mostly white British donor set with more females was recruited, and clonal diversity was possibly underestimated. Spike-specific TCR repertoires showed rising breadth and depth after two AZD1222 doses.

Of note for this clone: Its antigen remains unidentified.

This TCR came from an adult in good health. This sample comprised peripheral blood, obtained on day 0 of AZD1222 vaccination. The chain carries TRBV9 and TRBJ2-3; D tentatively reads TRBD1 or TRBD2 (5 bases each). CDR3 bases: TGTGCCAGCAGCGAGGGACCAGCCACAGATACGCAGTATTTT. It specifies CASSEGPATDTQYF.